This TCR beta chain was sequenced in a study of radiotherapy plus CTLA-4 blockade in lung cancer. Per the germline V gene, CDR1 is SGHRS and CDR2 is YFSETQ. The CDR3 has 15 residues. Trimming cost V 0 bases and J 4 bases, with 10 bases left between them. Generated by immunoSEQ multiplex PCR, the TCRdb table keeps only in-frame clones and is missing some. The repertoire holds tens of thousands of clones, with approximately 76% as singletons. The clonotype originates from a human donor with non-small cell lung cancer who had stable disease on radiotherapy plus ipilimumab. Source: peripheral blood, taken from a patient treated with radiotherapy plus ipilimumab. J is TRBJ1-4 and V is TRBV5-1; no reliable D call. CDR3: CASSLESGHNEKLFF. As DNA, the CDR3 is TGCGCCAGCAGCTTGGAATCTGGGCATAATGAAAAACTGTTTTTT.